This T cell receptor (beta chain) was observed in a study of T cell responses to AZD1222 COVID-19 vaccine. This clone has more than one count but fewer than ten. Its matching antigen is unknown. The assay was immunoSEQ multiplex PCR, and TCRdb's table has in-frame clones only and misses some. The table includes 110,000 to 150,000 clones, around nine tenths detected once. Study conclusions and caveats: In a largely white British group with more females than males, clonal diversity was possibly underestimated. The span of vaccine-associated CD4 TCRs extended across spike, with dominance at 160-218 and 743-854. The study found Spike-specific TCR breadth and depth rose after two AZD1222 doses.

The V gene's germline CDR1 is GTSNPN and CDR2 SVGIG (reference sequence). CDR3 length equals 16 residues. Deletions cut 0 bases from V and 5 bases from J, with 16 bases between. The clonotype comes from an adult in good health. The V and J genes are TRBV30 and TRBJ2-2, with D uncertain. Sample: peripheral blood, taken on day 0 of AZD1222 vaccination. The DNA for the CDR3 is TGTGCCTGGAGTGTAAATGGCCAAAAGTGGACCGGGGAGCTGTTTTTT. This translates into CAWSVNGQKWTGELFF.